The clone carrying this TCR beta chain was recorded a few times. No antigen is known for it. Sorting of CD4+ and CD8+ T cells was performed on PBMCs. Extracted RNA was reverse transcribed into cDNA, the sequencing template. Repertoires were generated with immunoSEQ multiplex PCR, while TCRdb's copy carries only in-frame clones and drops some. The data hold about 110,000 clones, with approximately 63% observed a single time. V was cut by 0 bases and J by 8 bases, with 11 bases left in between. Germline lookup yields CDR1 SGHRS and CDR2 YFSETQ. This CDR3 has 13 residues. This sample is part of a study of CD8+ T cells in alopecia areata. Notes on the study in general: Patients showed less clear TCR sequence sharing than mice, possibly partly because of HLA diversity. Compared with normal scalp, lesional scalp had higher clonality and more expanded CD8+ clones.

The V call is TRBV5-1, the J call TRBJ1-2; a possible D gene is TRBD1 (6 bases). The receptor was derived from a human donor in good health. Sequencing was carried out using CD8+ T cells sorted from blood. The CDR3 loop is CASSLGTATGYTF. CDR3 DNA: TGCGCCAGCAGCTTGGGGACAGCTACCGGCTACACCTTC.